The next 23 T cell receptor beta chains were all read from a single sample in a study of blood T cell repertoires in COVID-19. Method: immunoSEQ multiplex PCR; TCRdb's copy keeps in-frame clones and lacks some. The sample lists approximately 260,000 clones, 80% to 85% seen once, with roughly 3.2% in the top ten. Sequenced input: PBMCs or T cells enriched from blood (not recorded which). These receptor sequences come from a man over 45 who had recovered from COVID-19.

The chain employs TRBV7-2 and TRBJ2-7; 14 bases line up with TRBD2. Germline V gene lookup returns CDR1 SGHTA and CDR2 FQGNSA. Trimming at V came to 5 bases and at J to 3 bases, leaving 9 bases not matched to a gene. There are 17 residues in the CDR3. CDR3 residues: CASSSPGLAGDLYEQYF. The DNA for the CDR3 is TGTGCCAGCAGCAGTCCGGGACTAGCGGGAGATCTCTACGAGCAGTACTTC. Drawing the rest from reference TRBV7-2 and TRBJ2-7, the complete variable domain is GAGVSQSPSNKVTEKGKDVELRCDPISGHTALYWYRQSLGQGLEFLIYFQGNSAPDKSGLPSDRFSAERTGGSVSTLTIQRTQQEDSAVYLCASSSPGLAGDLYEQYFGPGTRLTVT.

The chain carries TRBV2 and TRBJ2-5, with TRBD1 matching over 9 bases. The V segment lost 0 bases and the J segment 7 bases; nucleotides outside the gene matches: 6. Germline values: CDR1 SNHLY, CDR2 FYNNEI. The CDR3 has 15 amino acids. CDR3 DNA sequence: TGTGCCAGCAGTGAAGCGGGACAGGGTATCGGGACCCAGTACTTC. This codes for CASSEAGQGIGTQYF.

In this sample, this clone turned up many times. This rearrangement joins TRBV2 to TRBJ1-5; tentative D call: TRBD1 (6 bases). The germline V and J ends were trimmed by 6 bases and 6 bases, with 18 bases remaining between them. The CDR3 is 15 residues long. Per germline, CDR1 SNHLY and CDR2 FYNNEI. As DNA, the CDR3 is TGTGCCAGCAGCCCACACTCCAACAGGGTTCAGCCCCAGCATTTT. Protein sequence: CASSPHSNRVQPQHF. Full variable domain (missing parts from reference TRBV2 and TRBJ1-5): EPEVTQTPSHQVTQMGQEVILRCVPISNHLYFYWYRQILGQKVEFLVSFYNNEISEKSEIFDDQFSVERPDGSNFTLKIRSTKLEDSAMYFCASSPHSNRVQPQHFGDGTRLSIL.

The V call is TRBV18, the J call TRBJ1-3, with D possibly TRBD1 on 5 matching bases. The CDR3 sequence is 16 residues long. Germline loops: CDR1 KGHSH, CDR2 LQKENI. The germline V and J ends were trimmed by 3 bases and 0 bases, with 12 bases remaining between them. CDR3 nucleotides: TGTGCCAGCTCACCCGGTCGGGGGTACTCTGGAAACACCATATATTTT. It translates to CASSPGRGYSGNTIYF.

In its sample, this clone was seen once. The chain has TRBV9 and TRBJ2-5, with 10 bases fitting TRBD2. The ends lost 7 bases at V and 4 bases at J; junction bases unmatched: 7. The CDR3 is 14 amino acids. In germline, CDR1 is SGDLS, CDR2 YYNGEE. The CDR3 protein is CASSERGGRETQYF. As DNA, the CDR3 is TGTGCCAGCTCAGAGCGGGGGGGTAGAGAGACCCAGTACTTC.

V and J are TRBV4-2 and TRBJ1-2; TRBD1 matches 8 bases. CDR3 size: 15 residues. CDR1 and CDR2 (germline): LGHNA, YNFKEQ. After removal of 0 bases from V and 4 bases from J, the junction contained 4 bases not matched to a gene. The CDR3 DNA reads as TGTGCCAGCAGCCAAGATTCAGGGGGCAGCTATGGCTACACCTTC. Translation: CASSQDSGGSYGYTF.

The V and J genes are TRBV19 and TRBJ2-1; 11 nucleotides agree with TRBD2. The CDR3 runs to 18 residues. The V gene end was trimmed by 1 base and the J gene end by 0 bases; junction bases not matched to a gene: 5. Germline V CDR1 and CDR2: LNHDA, SQIVND (reference sequence). CDR3 sequence (DNA): TGTGCCAGTAGTATAGGCGGTAGCGGGAGGGCCTCCTACAATGAGCAGTTCTTC. Translation: CASSIGGSGRASYNEQFF.

V and J are TRBV19 and TRBJ2-7; 9 positions match TRBD1. V dropped 4 bases and J dropped 5; count of bases not matched to a gene: 9. The CDR3 has 15 amino acids. Germline CDR1 reads LNHDA; CDR2 reads SQIVND (reference sequence). In DNA, the CDR3 is TGTGCCAGTAGTACTGAAACAGGGGGCGAAAACGAGCAGTACTTC. Protein: CASSTETGGENEQYF.

This clone appeared a single time. This chain connects TRBV27 to TRBJ2-1, with D maybe TRBD1 (5 bases). Germline CDR1 is MNHEY and CDR2 is SMNVEV (reference sequence). This CDR3 comprises 14 residues. The ends were cut back, 11 bases at V and 6 bases at J, with 20 bases in the middle. CDR3 coding DNA: TGTGCCCCCGGGTGGGGCGCTTGCCCCAATGAGCAGTTCTTC. It codes for CAPGWGACPNEQFF.

The rearrangement joins TRBV5-1 to TRBJ2-6; 7 nucleotides agree with TRBD1. This CDR3 comprises 15 residues. Germline trimming cut 4 bases from V and 3 bases from J; bases unmatched to any gene: 4. CDR1 and CDR2 (germline): SGHRS, YFSETQ. CDR3 bases: TGCGCCAGCAGCGGTACAGGGGATGGGGCCAACGTCCTGACTTTC. Protein product: CASSGTGDGANVLTF.

The rearrangement uses TRBV5-1 and TRBJ1-5, with TRBD1 matching 7 bases. After removal of 4 bases from V and 0 bases from J, the junction contained 4 bases not matched to a gene. The CDR3 is 15 residues long. In germline, CDR1 is SGHRS, CDR2 YFSETQ. Here the CDR3 DNA reads TGCGCCAGCAGCCCGACAGGGATTAGCAATCAGCCCCAGCATTTT. This encodes CASSPTGISNQPQHF.

The J gene is TRBJ2-3, the V gene TRBV10-3; 7 bases match TRBD2. Unmatched junction bases numbered 7, after V lost 7 bases and J lost 6 bases. Looked up from germline, CDR1 is ENHRY and CDR2 is SYGVKD. This CDR3 has 13 residues. This CDR3 reads CAINLGGSDTQYF. The CDR3 nucleotides read TGTGCCATCAACCTAGGCGGGAGCGATACGCAGTATTTT.

The chain uses TRBV3-1 (or the pseudogene TRBV3-2) and TRBJ2-7; TRBD1 matches at 7 bases. After removal of 4 bases from V and 3 bases from J, the junction contained 12 bases not matched to a gene. From germline, CDR1 is LGHDT and CDR2 YNNKEL (reference sequence). The CDR3 has 16 amino acids. The CDR3 coding sequence is TGTGCCAGCAGCCGACCCCCTAACAGGGGTGTCTACGAGCAGTACTTC. The encoded protein is CASSRPPNRGVYEQYF.

The chain combines TRBV12-3 or TRBV12-4 with TRBJ1-4, with D possibly matching TRBD1 (5 bases). The germline V and J ends were trimmed by 7 bases and 10 bases, with 16 bases remaining between them. The CDR3 contains 13 residues. CDR3 protein: CASTFLGLGKLFF. The DNA of the CDR3 is TGTGCCAGCACCTTTTTGGGGCTTGGAAAACTGTTTTTT.

In its sample, this clone was seen once. V is TRBV5-8 and J is TRBJ2-2; TRBD2 matches 9 bases. The CDR3 consists of 17 residues. The germline CDR1 and CDR2 sequences are SGHTS and YDEGEE. Trimming at V came to 0 bases and at J to 4 bases, leaving 7 bases not matched to a gene. CDR3 amino acids: CASSLGASGIFTGELFF. In DNA form, the CDR3 reads TGTGCCAGCAGCTTGGGAGCTAGCGGGATTTTCACCGGGGAGCTGTTTTTT.

The chain is built from TRBV5-1 and TRBJ2-5; D perhaps matches TRBD2 (5 bases). V gave up 4 bases and J gave up 5 bases, with 12 bases separating them. The CDR3 is 13 residues long. Germline CDR1 SGHRS, CDR2 YFSETQ. The CDR3 loop reads CASSRGSSETQYF. CDR3 nucleotides: TGCGCCAGCAGCCGGGGTAGTAGCGAGACCCAGTACTTC.

This chain uses TRBV11-1 with TRBJ2-1; TRBD2 matches at 13 bases. The CDR3 totals 18 residues. The ends lost 0 bases at V and 7 bases at J; junction bases unmatched: 9. Germline values: CDR1 SGHAT, CDR2 FQDESV (reference sequence). The CDR3 loop reads CASSLAWTSGRSRNEQFF. In nucleotides, the CDR3 is TGTGCCAGCAGCTTAGCGTGGACTAGCGGGAGAAGTCGAAATGAGCAGTTCTTC.

This clone was found once. The chain recombines TRBV29-1 with TRBJ2-7; 12 bases are shared with TRBD2. CDR1 SQVTM and CDR2 ANQGSEA come from the germline V gene. The CDR3 runs 12 residues. Trimming took 4 bases from V and 6 from J; bases not matched to a gene: 1. CDR3 nucleotides: TGCAGCGTTGGGACTAGCGGGACCGAGCAGTACTTC. Translated: CSVGTSGTEQYF.

V and J are TRBV3-1 (or the pseudogene TRBV3-2) and TRBJ1-2; 7 positions agree with TRBD1. The CDR3 spans 15 residues. Germline CDR1 is LGHDT and CDR2 is YNNKEL (reference sequence). With 4 bases clipped from V and 0 bases from J, the junction kept 5 bases outside the gene matches. CDR3 bases: TGTGCCAGCAGCCGGGGGACAGTCTCTAACTATGGCTACACCTTC. Translation gives CASSRGTVSNYGYTF.

The chain links TRBV28 to TRBJ1-2; 8 bases fit TRBD1. The germline V gene has CDR1 MDHEN and CDR2 SYDVKM. The CDR3 runs 19 residues. V gave up 2 bases and J gave up 8 bases; unmatched junction bases: 22. This chain's CDR3 is CASSLRDGARARGPYGYTF. CDR3 nucleotides: TGTGCCAGCAGTTTACGGGATGGGGCGCGTGCCAGGGGGCCCTACGGCTACACCTTC.

The chain uses TRBV6-5 and TRBJ1-6; D might be TRBD1 (5 bases). Germline CDR1 is MNHEY and CDR2 is SVGAGI. The CDR3 runs 16 residues. V was cut by 2 bases and J by 6 bases, with 14 bases left in between. Written as DNA, the CDR3 is TGTGCCAGCAGTTACGGGGCAGGGTCAGTTAATTCACCCCTCCACTTT. Translated: CASSYGAGSVNSPLHF.

This chain links TRBV5-1 with TRBJ2-2, with TRBD2 matching over 7 bases. The CDR3 extends over 16 amino acids. The V segment lost 0 bases and the J segment 3 bases; nucleotides outside the gene matches: 5. CDR1 SGHRS and CDR2 YFSETQ come from the germline V gene. CDR3 loop: CASSLAGGGYTGELFF. CDR3 bases: TGCGCCAGCAGCTTGGCGGGCGGGGGTTACACCGGGGAGCTGTTTTTT.

This clone showed up many times. The chain has TRBV28 and TRBJ1-2; TRBD1 matches at 7 bases. CDR3 length: 17 amino acids. The germline CDR1 and CDR2 sequences are MDHEN and SYDVKM. With V trimmed by 2 bases and J by 7 bases, 16 bases remained unmatched. The CDR3 DNA follows: TGTGCCAGCAGTTTACTTGGGACAGTCCAAGACTCGGGTGGCTACACCTTC. Translation gives CASSLLGTVQDSGGYTF.